This TCR beta chain stems from a study of CD8 T cells in ankylosing spondylitis. The study, taken as a whole, reports: Clones linked to disease were reported to show significant enrichment in matched ankylosing spondylitis synovial fluid. CD8+ cells made up the disease-linked clones, which were relatively rare in peripheral blood. Previously reported in reactive arthritis synovial fluid and blood were some of the motif variants. Roughly 8 highly homologous variants formed a TCR beta motif that appeared characteristic of ankylosing spondylitis blood.

Turning to this clonotype: Its antigen is as yet unknown.

Quantitative 5'-RACE with molecular barcodes was used to make the TCR beta libraries. TCRdb re-called the 5' RACE reads through MiXCR, storing one row per CDR3 protein. Here the sample spans 650,000 to 800,000 distinct CDR3 sequences, 19% being singletons. The CDR3 is 15 residues long. Germline CDR1 and CDR2: MNHEY and SVGAGI. The V and J ends lost 6 bases and 10 bases, in that order; junction bases with no gene match: 11. The chain employs TRBV6-5 and TRBJ1-6; 8 bases line up with TRBD1. Sample: blood, either unsorted or a sorted T cell fraction (not recorded which). The sequence was obtained from a male donor with ankylosing spondylitis. DNA for the CDR3: TGTGCCAGCAGGTCCGGGACAGGAAGGGGGTCACCCCTCCACTTT. Translation: CASRSGTGRGSPLHF.